This TCR beta chain was captured in a study of T cell repertoires in cytomegalovirus infection. Background on the study: Used in the study were CMV epitopes, some recently identified and HLA-C-restricted, others well-studied and HLA-B-restricted. Public TCR beta signatures provided an indication of both CMV infection and a matching HLA type. Points from the study as a whole: The response measured ex vivo was dominated by TCR beta clonotypes (HLA-C-restricted and CMV-specific). Identification of carriers of CMV plus the relevant HLA was achieved through cumulative public TCR beta family frequency.

Germline values: CDR1 MNHEY, CDR2 SMNVEV (reference sequence). The CDR3 covers 15 residues. J was trimmed by 2 bases and V by 0 bases; bases with no gene match: 2. TCRdb analysed the reads with MiXCR anew, one entry per CDR3 protein. The data show around 78,000 distinct CDR3 sequences, with roughly 40% seen just once and over 85% held by the top ten. As concerns this clonotype: The antigen is unknown.

This TCR was sampled from a human donor in good health (CMV status not recorded). Some clones in this sample may be carry-over from other donors' samples. The genes are TRBV27 and TRBJ2-7, with 9 bases matching TRBD1. Sequences were derived from CD8+ T cells from cultured PBMCs, sampled from culture after CMV antigen stimulation. CDR3 in amino acids: CASSLSGQGAYEQYF. CDR3 nucleotides: TGTGCCAGCAGTTTATCGGGACAGGGTGCCTACGAGCAGTACTTC.